The rows below give T cell receptor beta chains drawn from one sample of a study of T cell responses to AZD1222 COVID-19 vaccine. Clones were read by immunoSEQ multiplex PCR, and TCRdb kept only the in-frame ones, dropping some. This table has approximately 150,000 clones, about 90% appearing once. This sample comprised peripheral blood, obtained 28 days after the second AZD1222 dose. The receptor set was obtained from an adult who received the AZD1222 COVID-19 vaccine. The CDR3 runs from the conserved cysteine through the conserved F or W. Fields, in order: D gene, J gene, V gene, clone size, CDR3 DNA, CDR3 protein. A D gene is named only where the DNA matches it firmly. Only part of the rows carry a size: once, few, many, or a class if the clone is expanded.

>TRBD2|TRBJ2-7|TRBV3-1/TRBV3-2|few
TGTGCCAGCAGCCGATTAGGACTAGCGGGAGGATTGGGCGAGCAGTACTTC
CASSRLGLAGGLGEQYF
>TRBD2|TRBJ2-4|TRBV28|NA
TGTGCCAGCAGCCGCGGTGGGACTAGCGGGATCAAGAGAAACATTCAGTACTTC
CASSRGGTSGIKRNIQYF
>NA|TRBJ1-4|TRBV28|NA
TGTGCCAGCAGTCCCTACACTGCAACTAATGAAAAACTGTTTTTT
CASSPYTATNEKLFF
>NA|TRBJ1-5|TRBV2|NA
TGTGCCAGCAGTGAACCCGCGTGGCAGCCCCAGCATTTT
CASSEPAWQPQHF
>NA|TRBJ1-2|TRBV28|NA
TGTGCCAGCAGTTTCGGTGGGCAGCTGAACTATGGCTACACCTTC
CASSFGGQLNYGYTF
>TRBD1|TRBJ1-4|TRBV28|NA
TGTGCCAGCAGTTCGCTGGACAGGAGGAATGAAAAACTGTTTTTT
CASSSLDRRNEKLFF
>NA|TRBJ1-1|TRBV30|NA
TGTGCCTGGAGCCCTCTTACCATGAACACTGAAGCTTTCTTT
CAWSPLTMNTEAFF
>TRBD1|TRBJ1-6|TRBV5-5|NA
TGTGCCAGCAGCTCCCCTCAAATGACAGGGCATAATTCACCCCTCCACTTT
CASSSPQMTGHNSPLHF
>NA|TRBJ2-7|TRBV28|NA
TGTGCCAGCAGTTCAGGGATTTACCACGAGCAGTACTTC
CASSSGIYHEQYF
>TRBD2|TRBJ2-1|TRBV19|many
TGTGCCAGTGGACTAGCGGGAGGCAATGAGCAGTTCTTC
CASGLAGGNEQFF
>NA|TRBJ1-6|TRBV6-5|NA
TGTGCCAGCAGAATCCTCGGGACGGGAAATTCACCCCTCCACTTT
CASRILGTGNSPLHF
>TRBD1|TRBJ1-5|TRBV4-2|NA
TGTGCCAGCAGCCAAGATCCGGTGACAGGGAGCAATCAGCCCCAGCATTTT
CASSQDPVTGSNQPQHF
>NA|TRBJ1-1|TRBV28|NA
TGTGCCAGCAGTTTTCTTCCCTTGAGACCGGAGAAAGACACTGAAGCTTTCTTT
CASSFLPLRPEKDTEAFF
>NA|TRBJ2-1|TRBV6-5|NA
TGTGCCAGCAGTCCAGACAGGTCCTACAATGAGCAGTTCTTC
CASSPDRSYNEQFF
>NA|TRBJ2-3|TRBV2|NA
TGTGCCAGTACCCTCGCGGGACCGGGAGCCACAGATACGCAGTATTTT
CASTLAGPGATDTQYF
>NA|TRBJ2-7|TRBV7-5|NA
TGTGCCAGAAGCTTAGTTCCTTGGCTCCGTCGAACCCCCTACGAGCAGTACTTC
CARSLVPWLRRTPYEQYF
>TRBD2|TRBJ2-6|TRBV7-3|NA
TGTGCCAGCGGTACTGGGCCGGGACTAGCGGGAGGGGCCGGGGCCAACGTCCTGACTTTC
CASGTGPGLAGGAGANVLTF
>TRBD2|TRBJ2-4|TRBV5-1|NA
TGCGCCAGCAGCGGGGGACTAGCGGGAGGGCCCGGGAACATTCAGTACTTC
CASSGGLAGGPGNIQYF
>TRBD1|TRBJ1-5|TRBV2|NA
TGTGCCAGCAGTGAAGATTCGACAGGGACTCAGCCCCAGCATTTT
CASSEDSTGTQPQHF
>NA|TRBJ2-7|TRBV5-1|once
TGCGCCAGCAGCTTGCAACCACGGCTTTGGGGAAGAGAGTCCTACGAGCAGTACTTC
CASSLQPRLWGRESYEQYF
>NA|TRBJ1-2|TRBV5-4|NA
TGTGCCAGCAGCCCGGGACGGGAGAAGGGCTACACCTTC
CASSPGREKGYTF
>TRBD2|TRBJ2-2|TRBV7-2|NA
TGTGCCAGCAGCTTAGGAGTAAGCGGGGCGAACACCGGGGAGCTGTTTTTT
CASSLGVSGANTGELFF
>NA|TRBJ1-2|TRBV19|NA
TGTGCCAGTAGTCCAGACGAGTTCTATGGCTACACCTTC
CASSPDEFYGYTF
>NA|TRBJ2-7|TRBV14|NA
TGTGCCAGCAGCCAATTTGAAGTCTCCTACGAGCAGTACTTC
CASSQFEVSYEQYF
>NA|TRBJ1-3|TRBV28|NA
TGTGCCAGCAGTTTAAAGGGGAACACCATATATTTT
CASSLKGNTIYF
>NA|TRBJ1-2|TRBV11-2|NA
TGTGCCAGCAGCCCCCAGTGGTCTAGCTATGGCTACACCTTC
CASSPQWSSYGYTF
>NA|TRBJ1-2|TRBV9|NA
TGTGCCAGCAGCGTAGAGTGGACAGCGGAATTCTATGGCTACACCTTC
CASSVEWTAEFYGYTF
>NA|TRBJ1-6|TRBV6-4|NA
TGTGCCAGCAGTGAAGGGATAGCTTCACCCCTCCACTTT
CASSEGIASPLHF
>NA|TRBJ1-2|TRBV30|NA
TGTGCCTGGAGTGTAAAGGGTGTTGAGCGTGGCTACACCTTC
CAWSVKGVERGYTF
>TRBD2|TRBJ2-7|TRBV6-6|NA
TGTGCCGGGGGGCTAGCGGGAGTCGAGCAGTACTTC
CAGGLAGVEQYF
>NA|TRBJ2-5|TRBV7-3|once
TGTGCCAGCAGCTCGTCCCCAGAAGAGACCCAGTACTTC
CASSSSPEETQYF
>TRBD2|TRBJ2-7|TRBV5-1|NA
TGCGCCAGCACGCCTACCGGCGGGAGCTCCTACGAGCAGTACTTC
CASTPTGGSSYEQYF
>NA|TRBJ2-7|TRBV7-2|NA
TGTGCCAGCAGCTTACACCTCCTGGGGGGGCAGAACGAGCAGTACTTC
CASSLHLLGGQNEQYF
>NA|TRBJ1-3|TRBV7-2|NA
TGTGCCAGCAGCGGACGTGGAGGGGATAGAGGAAACACCATATATTTT
CASSGRGGDRGNTIYF
>NA|TRBJ2-3|TRBV5-4|NA
TGTGCCAGCAGCCCGTCCGGGACTACAGATACGCAGTATTTT
CASSPSGTTDTQYF
>TRBD1|TRBJ2-2|TRBV7-2|NA
TGTGCCAGCAGCCTAAGACAGGGCGGCACCGGGGAGCTGTTTTTT
CASSLRQGGTGELFF
>NA|TRBJ1-5|TRBV7-9|NA
TGTGCCAGCAGCTTAGGGGGCGGACGTCAGCCCCAGCATTTT
CASSLGGGRQPQHF
>NA|TRBJ1-2|TRBV3-1/TRBV3-2|NA
TGTGCCAGCAGCCACAGGGACGACTATGGCTACACCTTC
CASSHRDDYGYTF
>NA|TRBJ2-7|TRBV6-5|NA
TGTGCCAGCAGCCTGAACGAACGACGGAAGGAGCAGTACTTC
CASSLNERRKEQYF
>NA|TRBJ1-1|TRBV7-9|NA
TGTGCCAGCAGCCGCGGGACTTCTGAAGCTTTCTTT
CASSRGTSEAFF
>NA|TRBJ1-4|TRBV7-2|NA
TGTGCCAGCAGCTACGCCCCGGTAGGGGCATATAATGAAAAACTGTTTTTT
CASSYAPVGAYNEKLFF
>TRBD2|TRBJ2-1|TRBV5-1|NA
TGCGCCAGCGAGAGACTAGCGGGGGGAGGCAATGAGCAGTTCTTC
CASERLAGGGNEQFF
>TRBD2|TRBJ2-1|TRBV7-3|once
TGTGCCAGCAGCTTAAATAGAGCGGGACGGTGGAATGAGCAGTTCTTC
CASSLNRAGRWNEQFF
>TRBD1|TRBJ2-2|TRBV15|once
TGTGCCACCAGCAGAGAACTAGGGGGCGCCGGGGAGCTGTTTTTT
CATSRELGGAGELFF
>NA|TRBJ2-7|TRBV7-2|NA
TGTGCCAGCAGCTTAGCTTCGAGGCCAGGGAATCCCCACGAGCAGTACTTC
CASSLASRPGNPHEQYF
>NA|TRBJ1-3|TRBV7-6|NA
TGTGCCAGCAGCTACGATGGGAGTTCTGGAAACACCATATATTTT
CASSYDGSSGNTIYF
>TRBD1|TRBJ2-7|TRBV6-5|few
TGTGCCAGCAGTTACTCCGGGACAGGGGACTCCTACGAGCAGTACTTC
CASSYSGTGDSYEQYF
>NA|TRBJ2-1|TRBV6-5|NA
TGTGCCAGCGGGCCAGGAGACACCAAAAGGGAGCAGTTCTTC
CASGPGDTKREQFF